This entry lists 30 T cell receptor beta chains sequenced from one sample in a study of T-cell reconstitution after alpha-beta-depleted transplantation in children. During its preparation, the TCRbeta library received unique molecular identifiers. TCRdb passed the PCR reads through MiXCR, listing each CDR3 protein once. The sample has roughly 670,000 distinct CDR3 sequences, around 14% seen once. The specimen comprised PBMCs, sampled before TCRalphabeta/CD19-depleted stem cell transplant. These receptors all come from a girl aged 2-10 years with congenital amegakaryocytic thrombocytopenia, due to receive a stem cell transplant.

In this sample, this clonotype turned up many times. The DNA of the CDR3 is TGCGCCAGCAGAATCGGGAGTCGAGAGACCCAGTACTTC. Protein sequence: CASRIGSRETQYF. V usage is TRBV5-1 and J usage is TRBJ2-5; possible D gene TRBD2, 6 bases. Trimming removed 5 bases at V and 4 bases at J, with 12 bases between. The CDR3 has 13 residues. CDR1 and CDR2 (germline): SGHRS, YFSETQ.

This clonotype showed up just a few times. This rearrangement joins TRBV10-2 to TRBJ2-2; 9 bases match TRBD2. CDR1 and CDR2 (germline): WSHSY, SAAADI. The CDR3 has 17 amino acids. V lost 4 bases, J lost 5 bases, and 11 bases stayed unmatched. The CDR3 loop is CASSAKTSGYMTGELFF. The CDR3 DNA sequence: TGCGCCAGCAGTGCCAAAACTAGCGGGTACATGACCGGGGAGCTGTTTTTT.

The sample holds a few counts of this clonotype. The chain couples TRBV5-1 to TRBJ2-5; TRBD1 agrees at 7 bases. CDR3 length: 16 amino acids. Germline V gene sequence: CDR1 SGHRS, CDR2 YFSETQ. The V and J ends lost 3 bases and 5 bases, in that order; junction bases with no gene match: 13. CDR3 in amino acids: CASSSSTQGRRETQYF. The CDR3 DNA reads TGCGCCAGCAGCTCCTCGACACAGGGGCGCAGGGAGACCCAGTACTTC.

This rearrangement joins TRBV7-9 to TRBJ1-2; 7 bases map to TRBD1. This CDR3 region has 15 residues. Unmatched junction bases numbered 13, after V lost 6 bases and J lost 6 bases. Germline V gene sequence: CDR1 SEHNR, CDR2 FQNEAQ (reference sequence). The CDR3 region is CASSHQTGPQDGYTF. The CDR3 DNA sequence: TGTGCCAGCAGTCACCAGACAGGGCCTCAAGATGGCTACACCTTC. The whole variable domain, filled in from reference TRBV7-9 and TRBJ1-2, reads DTGVSQNPRHKITKRGQNVTFRCDPISEHNRLYWYRQTLGQGPEFLTYFQNEAQLEKSRLLSDRFSAERPKGSFSTLEIQRTEQGDSAMYLCASSHQTGPQDGYTFGSGTRLTVV.

This clonotype was recorded at least ten times. The chain links TRBV7-9 to TRBJ2-3; no clear D gene. The CDR3 has 10 residues. The germline gives CDR1 SEHNR, CDR2 FQNEAQ (reference sequence). Between the trimmed V and J ends, which lost 5 bases and 6 bases, there was a span of 3 bases. In nucleotides, the CDR3 is TGTGCCAGCAGCGTTGATACGCAGTATTTT. It yields the protein CASSVDTQYF.

This clonotype was counted at least ten times. The rearrangement uses TRBV12-5 and TRBJ2-6; 8 positions agree with TRBD1. The germline V gene has CDR1 LGHNT and CDR2 FRNRAP. The CDR3 has 18 amino acids. With V trimmed by 6 bases and J by 0 bases, 10 bases remained unmatched. CDR3 sequence (DNA): TGTGCTAGTGGCCTTTGGACAGGGAGGAGCTCTGGGGCCAACGTCCTGACTTTC. Amino acid sequence: CASGLWTGRSSGANVLTF.

This clonotype was found many times. CDR3 nucleotides: TGTGCCAGCAGCCGGATGGATTCACCCCTCCACTTT. It is translated as CASSRMDSPLHF. The rearrangement links TRBV12-3 or TRBV12-4 to TRBJ1-6; D unresolved. V lost 6 bases to trimming and J lost 8 bases, with 8 bases between them. The CDR3 length is 12 residues.

This clonotype was recorded at least ten times. This rearrangement joins TRBV12-3 or TRBV12-4 to TRBJ2-1, with TRBD2 matching over 8 bases. CDR3 length: 14 residues. Germline trimming cut 7 bases from V and 7 bases from J; bases unmatched to any gene: 9. The DNA of the CDR3 is TGTGCCAGCACCCTTCTTAGCGGGATGAATGAGCAGTTCTTC. Protein sequence: CASTLLSGMNEQFF.

This clonotype was seen ten or more times. The J gene is TRBJ2-1, the V gene TRBV29-1, with 7 bases fitting TRBD2. The V and J ends lost 5 bases and 3 bases, in that order; junction bases with no gene match: 10. The CDR3 sequence is 15 residues long. Looked up from germline, CDR1 is SQVTM and CDR2 is ANQGSEA. In DNA, the CDR3 is TGCAGCGTTAGGAGGGGAGGGGCCCTCTACAATGAGCAGTTCTTC. Protein: CSVRRGGALYNEQFF.

Turning to this clonotype: Likely a read error: the CDR3 ends without its conserved phenylalanine or tryptophan. The rearrangement joins TRBV20-1 to TRBJ2-7; D is perhaps TRBD2 (5 bases). Trimming removed 6 bases from V and 6 bases from J, with 21 bases in between. Germline V gene sequence: CDR1 DFQATT, CDR2 SNEGSKA (reference sequence). The CDR3 is 14 residues long. In nucleotides, the CDR3 is TGCAGTGCGAGACCTCTGCGGGTGGTTGGCGAGCAGTACTTA. Protein: CSARPLRVVGEQYL.

The chain joins TRBV28 to TRBJ2-5; 10 bases are a match to TRBD1. J lost 11 bases, V lost 5 bases, and 17 bases had no gene match. From germline, CDR1 is MDHEN and CDR2 SYDVKM. The CDR3 loop spans 16 amino acids. The CDR3 DNA sequence: TGTGCCAGCAGTCGACAGGGGGCAGGAGGGGGGTCCTTGCAGTACTTC. This translates into CASSRQGAGGGSLQYF. The full variable domain, completed using reference TRBV28 and TRBJ2-5, is DVKVTQSSRYLVKRTGEKVFLECVQDMDHENMFWYRQDPGLGLRLIYFSYDVKMKEKGDIPEGYSVSREKKERFSLILESASTNQTSMYLCASSRQGAGGGSLQYFGPGTRLLVL.

This clonotype has a count of ten or more. The chain couples TRBV12-5 to TRBJ2-4; 7 bases map to TRBD2. The CDR3 is 13 amino acids. Germline V gene sequence: CDR1 LGHNT, CDR2 FRNRAP. The V gene end was trimmed by 4 bases and the J gene end by 7 bases; junction bases not matched to a gene: 4. The CDR3 sequence is CASGSAGGNIQYF. DNA for the CDR3: TGTGCTAGTGGTTCCGCCGGGGGGAACATTCAGTACTTC.

This clonotype was recorded many times. This chain connects TRBV9 to TRBJ2-1; 7 nucleotides align to TRBD2. Germline V CDR1 and CDR2: SGDLS, YYNGEE. J was trimmed by 1 base and V by 3 bases; bases with no gene match: 13. The CDR3 extends over 18 amino acids. The CDR3, as DNA: TGTGCCAGCAGCGAACCGCGCGGGAGCCCAGCGTCCTACAATGAGCAGTTCTTC. Translating gives CASSEPRGSPASYNEQFF.

This clonotype has more than one count but fewer than ten. This chain connects TRBV4-1 to TRBJ2-7, with a possible D match to TRBD1 (6 bases). CDR3 length equals 13 residues. Germline V CDR1 and CDR2: MGHRA, YSYEKL. Deletions cut 1 base from V and 2 bases from J, with 6 bases between. CDR3 region: CASSQGGPYEQYF. CDR3 sequence (DNA): TGCGCCAGCAGCCAAGGGGGGCCCTACGAGCAGTACTTC.

This clonotype was found a few times. V is TRBV7-9 and J is TRBJ1-1; D is perhaps TRBD1 (5 bases). This CDR3 region has 13 residues. The germline V and J ends were trimmed by 8 bases and 4 bases, with 14 bases remaining between them. Germline V gene sequence: CDR1 SEHNR, CDR2 FQNEAQ (reference sequence). CDR3 in DNA: TGTGCCAGCGATAGGGGAGGGGCCACTGAAGCTTTCTTT. It yields the protein CASDRGGATEAFF. The variable domain in full, with the rest retrieved from reference TRBV7-9 and TRBJ1-1, is DTGVSQNPRHKITKRGQNVTFRCDPISEHNRLYWYRQTLGQGPEFLTYFQNEAQLEKSRLLSDRFSAERPKGSFSTLEIQRTEQGDSAMYLCASDRGGATEAFFGQGTRLTVV.

This sequence joins TRBV4-2 and TRBJ2-1; D is possibly TRBD2 (5 bases). The V gene lost 0 bases and the J gene lost 1 base, with 16 bases spanning the gap. CDR3 size: 18 residues. CDR1 and CDR2 from the germline V gene are LGHNA and YNFKEQ. The CDR3 DNA reads as TGTGCCAGCAGCCAAGATAGGTTTAGGCTAGCATCCTACAATGAGCAGTTCTTC. Translating it yields CASSQDRFRLASYNEQFF.

The sample holds a few counts of this clonotype. The chain is built from TRBV5-1 and TRBJ2-1; 7 bases agree with TRBD2. V dropped 3 bases and J dropped 3; count of bases not matched to a gene: 12. This CDR3 has 17 residues. In germline, CDR1 is SGHRS, CDR2 YFSETQ. CDR3 sequence (DNA): TGCGCCAGCAGCTCCGGACGGACCGGGACTAACTACAATGAGCAGTTCTTC. Translating gives CASSSGRTGTNYNEQFF. Full variable domain (rest looked up from reference TRBV5-1 and TRBJ2-1): KAGVTQTPRYLIKTRGQQVTLSCSPISGHRSVSWYQQTPGQGLQFLFEYFSETQRNKGNFPGRFSGRQFSNSRSEMNVSTLELGDSALYLCASSSGRTGTNYNEQFFGPGTRLTVL.

Notes on this clonotype: It may be a read error: a sequence one base away is much more abundant. The chain couples TRBV20-1 to TRBJ2-7; the match to TRBD1 covers 7 bases. This CDR3 contains 15 residues. Germline-derived CDR1 and CDR2 are DFQATT and SNEGSKA (reference sequence). The CDR3 sequence: CSARDGGQQLYEQSF. Here the CDR3 DNA reads TGCAGTGCTAGAGATGGGGGACAGCAACTCTACGAGCAGTCCTTC.

This clonotype came up many times. The CDR3: CSVVPLQGRENIQYF. CDR3 nucleotide sequence: TGCAGCGTCGTACCACTACAGGGACGCGAAAACATTCAGTACTTC. The genes are TRBV29-1 and TRBJ2-4; D may be TRBD1 (6 bases). This CDR3 spans 15 amino acids. Germline lookup yields CDR1 SQVTM and CDR2 ANQGSEA. The V end was cut by 6 bases, the J end by 5 bases, with 20 bases between.

There are a few counts of this clonotype. The chain recombines TRBV20-1 with TRBJ2-1; a possible D gene is TRBD2 (6 bases). CDR1 is DFQATT and CDR2 is SNEGSKA in the germline V gene (reference sequence). V lost 1 base to trimming and J lost 8 bases, with 15 bases between them. The CDR3 totals 14 residues. CDR3 sequence (DNA): TGCAGTGCTAGAGTAATTTCGGGAGTTCATGAGCAGTTCTTC. Translation: CSARVISGVHEQFF.

This clonotype turned up a few times. The rearrangement joins TRBV5-1 to TRBJ1-2; TRBD1 matches at 8 bases. The V and J ends lost 4 bases and 3 bases, in that order; junction bases with no gene match: 8. This CDR3 comprises 15 residues. Germline CDR1 and CDR2: SGHRS and YFSETQ. CDR3 nucleotides: TGCGCCAGCAGCCAAAGACAGGGGCCCGACTATGGCTACACCTTC. It yields the protein CASSQRQGPDYGYTF.

Ten or more counts support this clonotype. The chain links TRBV7-9 to TRBJ1-2, with D unresolved. Germline V lookup: CDR1 SEHNR, CDR2 FQNEAQ (reference sequence). This CDR3 is built from 12 residues. V was pared by 5 bases and J by 8 bases, with 12 bases between. In DNA form, the CDR3 reads TGTGCCAGCAGCCGAGCGGGCGTAGGCTACACCTTC. Translation gives CASSRAGVGYTF.

This clonotype was observed many times. The rearrangement joins TRBV7-6 to TRBJ2-7; perhaps TRBD2 as D (5 bases). CDR1 is SGHVS, CDR2 FNYEAQ, per germline. This CDR3 comprises 15 residues. Trimming took off 6 bases at V and 3 bases at J, with 18 bases between the two ends. CDR3 sequence reads: CASRSTPGTIYEQYF. CDR3 sequence (DNA): TGTGCCAGCAGATCTACCCCGGGAACCATCTACGAGCAGTACTTC.

This clonotype was picked up many times. The chain combines TRBV28 with TRBJ1-5; D perhaps matches TRBD1 (5 bases). Trimming left V 5 bases short and J 5 bases short, with 7 bases between. The CDR3 is made up of 12 amino acids. CDR1 is MDHEN, CDR2 SYDVKM, per germline. The CDR3 is CASSQQDQPQHF. The CDR3 DNA sequence: TGTGCCAGCAGTCAACAGGATCAGCCCCAGCATTTT. The full variable domain, its missing parts supplied by reference TRBV28 and TRBJ1-5, is DVKVTQSSRYLVKRTGEKVFLECVQDMDHENMFWYRQDPGLGLRLIYFSYDVKMKEKGDIPEGYSVSREKKERFSLILESASTNQTSMYLCASSQQDQPQHFGDGTRLSIL.

The genes are TRBV5-1 and TRBJ2-7, with unresolved D. The V end lost 0 bases, the J end lost 2 bases, and 12 bases lay between the germline ends. The CDR3 has 15 amino acids. Germline-derived CDR1 and CDR2 are SGHRS and YFSETQ. The CDR3 here is CASSLAVSGTYEQYF. Written as DNA, the CDR3 is TGCGCCAGCAGCTTGGCCGTCAGTGGTACCTACGAGCAGTACTTC.

This clonotype was detected ten times or more. The genes are TRBV29-1 and TRBJ2-1; D remains ambiguous. CDR1 and CDR2 (germline): SQVTM, ANQGSEA. With 1 base removed from V and 8 bases from J, the gap between germline ends came to 6 bases. This CDR3 region has 11 residues. The chain's CDR3 is CSVEGVDEQFF. The CDR3 DNA reads TGCAGCGTTGAAGGAGTGGATGAGCAGTTCTTC.

Of note for this clonotype: A read error may explain this, as a much larger clone is one base away. This sequence joins TRBV3-1 and TRBJ2-1; possibly TRBD2 for D (5 bases). The CDR3 length is 15 residues. Germline V CDR1 and CDR2: LGHDT, YNNKEL (reference sequence). The CDR3, as DNA: TGTGCCAGCTGCCACAAGTGGGAGTTCCCCAATGAGCAGTTCTTC. It encodes CASCHKWEFPNEQFF.

The chain couples TRBV30 to TRBJ1-3; no clear D. CDR1 is GTSNPN, CDR2 SVGIG, per germline (reference sequence). The CDR3 totals 13 residues. V lost 0 bases and J 4 bases, leaving 7 bases between the germline ends. The CDR3 region is CAWSVIGGNTIYF. The DNA of the CDR3 is TGTGCCTGGAGTGTAATTGGGGGAAACACCATATATTTT.

The chain recombines TRBV7-3 with TRBJ1-1; D remains unclear. Germline values: CDR1 SGHTA, CDR2 FQGTGA. The CDR3 extends over 16 amino acids. Deletions cut 5 bases from V and 2 bases from J, with 18 bases between. CDR3 region: CASSLVNIVGNTEAFF. As DNA, the CDR3 is TGTGCCAGCAGCCTCGTTAACATAGTGGGAAACACTGAAGCTTTCTTT.

The genes are TRBV12-3 or TRBV12-4 and TRBJ2-1; TRBD2 matches 11 bases. This CDR3 has 16 residues. J gave up 3 bases and V 4 bases, and 5 bases lay outside the gene matches. The CDR3, as DNA: TGTGCCAGCAGTTCCCTAGCGGGAGGCCGCTACAATGAGCAGTTCTTC. It is translated as CASSSLAGGRYNEQFF.